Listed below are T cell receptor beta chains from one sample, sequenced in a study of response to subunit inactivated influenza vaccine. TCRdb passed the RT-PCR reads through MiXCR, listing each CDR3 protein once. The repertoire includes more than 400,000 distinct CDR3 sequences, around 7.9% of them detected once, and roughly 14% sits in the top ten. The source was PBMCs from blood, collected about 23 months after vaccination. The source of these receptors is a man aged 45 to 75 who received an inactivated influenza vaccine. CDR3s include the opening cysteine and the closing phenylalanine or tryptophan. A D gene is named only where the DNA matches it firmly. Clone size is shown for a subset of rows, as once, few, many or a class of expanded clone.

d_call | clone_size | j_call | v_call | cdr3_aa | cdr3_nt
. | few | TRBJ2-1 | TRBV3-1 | CASSQDLGRYNEQFF | TGTGCCAGCAGCCAAGATCTGGGGAGGTACAATGAGCAGTTCTTC
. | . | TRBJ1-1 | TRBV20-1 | CSAPPSPVYMNTEAFF | TGCAGTGCTCCCCCGTCCCCCGTCTACATGAACACTGAAGCTTTCTTT
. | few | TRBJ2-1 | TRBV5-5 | CASSFRDGSHEQFF | TGTGCCAGCAGCTTCCGGGACGGGAGTCATGAGCAGTTCTTC
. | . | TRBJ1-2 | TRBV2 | CASSELTENYGYTF | TGTGCCAGCAGTGAACTGACGGAGAACTATGGCTACACCTTC
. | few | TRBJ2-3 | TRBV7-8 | CASSLARWSGATDTQYF | TGTGCCAGCAGCTTAGCGAGGTGGTCAGGGGCTACAGATACGCAGTATTTT
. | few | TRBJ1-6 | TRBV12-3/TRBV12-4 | CASSSPNSPLHF | TGTGCCAGCAGTTCCCCAAATTCACCCCTCCACTTT
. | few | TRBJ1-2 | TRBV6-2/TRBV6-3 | CASSYSGQGRRNYGYTF | TGTGCCAGCAGTTACTCGGGGCAGGGGAGGAGGAACTATGGCTACACCTTC
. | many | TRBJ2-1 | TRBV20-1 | CSARGTDNEQFF | TGCAGTGCTAGAGGGACAGACAATGAGCAGTTCTTC
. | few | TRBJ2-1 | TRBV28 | CASSPSGRGYNEQFF | TGTGCCAGCAGCCCCAGCGGGCGAGGGTACAATGAGCAGTTCTTC
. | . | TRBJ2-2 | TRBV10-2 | CASGSETNTGELFF | TGCGCCAGCGGGTCTGAGACGAACACCGGGGAGCTGTTTTTT
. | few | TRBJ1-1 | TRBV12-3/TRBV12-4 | CASRGDLTNTEAFF | TGTGCCAGCAGAGGGGACCTGACGAACACTGAAGCTTTCTTT
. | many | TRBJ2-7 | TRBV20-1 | CSATRGLGYEQYF | TGCAGTGCTACCCGGGGGCTTGGTTACGAGCAGTACTTC
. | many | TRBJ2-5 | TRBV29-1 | CSVGYGTRASQETQYF | TGCAGCGTTGGGTATGGGACAAGGGCCTCTCAAGAGACCCAGTACTTC
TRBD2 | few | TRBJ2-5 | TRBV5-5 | CASSPVAGETAQTQYF | TGTGCCAGCAGCCCCGTAGCGGGGGAGACGGCTCAGACCCAGTACTTC
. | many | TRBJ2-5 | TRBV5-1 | CASSSDALNRAQYF | TGCGCCAGCAGCTCGGACGCCCTCAACAGGGCCCAGTACTTC
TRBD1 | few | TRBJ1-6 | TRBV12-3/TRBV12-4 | CASRLGQGGSPLHF | TGTGCCAGCAGACTAGGACAGGGGGGTTCACCCCTCCACTTT
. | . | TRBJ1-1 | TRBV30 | CAWSVPQGLNTEAFF | TGTGCCTGGAGTGTCCCCCAGGGTTTGAACACTGAAGCTTTCTTT
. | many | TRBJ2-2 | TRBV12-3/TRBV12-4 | CASSQKLNTGELFF | TGTGCCAGCAGCCAGAAATTGAACACCGGGGAGCTGTTTTTT
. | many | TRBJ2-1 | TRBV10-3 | CAISPTAYNEQFF | TGTGCCATCAGCCCGACAGCCTACAATGAGCAGTTCTTC
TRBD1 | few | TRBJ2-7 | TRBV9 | CASSPSGTGFVEQYF | TGTGCCAGCAGCCCTTCCGGGACAGGGTTTGTCGAGCAGTACTTC
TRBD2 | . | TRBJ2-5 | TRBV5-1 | CASSLVSGPQDTQYF | TGCGCCAGCAGCTTGGTTAGCGGGCCTCAAGACACCCAGTACTTC
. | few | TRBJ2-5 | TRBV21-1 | CASSNGGLAKETQYF | TGTGCCAGCAGCAATGGGGGACTAGCGAAAGAGACCCAGTACTTC
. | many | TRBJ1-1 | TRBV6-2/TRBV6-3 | CASSLSREAFF | TGTGCCAGCAGCCTCTCCCGTGAAGCTTTCTTT
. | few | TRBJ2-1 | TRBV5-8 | CASSLGGALMGEQFF | TGTGCCAGCAGCTTGGGGGGGGCCCTTATGGGTGAGCAGTTCTTC
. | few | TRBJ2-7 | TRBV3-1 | CASRPMVSRGRTSSYEQYF | TGTGCCAGCAGACCTATGGTAAGCCGGGGCAGGACGTCCTCCTACGAGCAGTACTTC
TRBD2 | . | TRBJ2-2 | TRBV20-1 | CSAGLAGFTGELFF | TGCAGTGCCGGACTAGCGGGCTTCACCGGGGAGCTGTTTTTT
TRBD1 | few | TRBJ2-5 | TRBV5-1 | CASSSLPGQGIETQYF | TGCGCCAGCAGCTCTCTCCCGGGACAGGGAATAGAGACCCAGTACTTC
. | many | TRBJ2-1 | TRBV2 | CASRPDRSSYNEQFF | TGTGCCAGCAGACCCGATAGAAGCTCCTACAATGAGCAGTTCTTC
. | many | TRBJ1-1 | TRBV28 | CASRLPLNTEAFF | TGTGCCAGCAGGCTTCCTTTGAACACTGAAGCTTTCTTT
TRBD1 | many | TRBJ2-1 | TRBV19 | CASSTHRGRGNNEQFF | TGTGCCAGTAGTACCCACCGGGGCAGGGGGAACAATGAGCAGTTCTTC
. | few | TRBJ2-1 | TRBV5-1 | CASSLMGYNEQFF | TGCGCCAGCAGCTTGATGGGGTACAATGAGCAGTTCTTC